This T cell receptor beta chain comes out of a study of T cells in tumors after PD-1 blockade. Whole-study results and caveats: Expanded exhausted CD8+ clones after therapy were mostly novel clonotypes.

As regards this clone: The antigen is not known.

The CDR3 length is 16 residues. V was cut by 0 bases and J by 2 bases, with 8 bases left in between. Germline V gene sequence: CDR1 LNHNV, CDR2 YYDKDF (reference sequence). Site-matched primary tumor biopsies were taken before and after PD-1 blockade. The data were produced by immunoSEQ multiplex PCR, yet TCRdb's version contains in-frame clones alone and is incomplete. This sample carries 4,500 to 5,000 clones, roughly 60% of them seen once, and the ten largest clones take over 12%. V and J are TRBV15 and TRBJ2-6, with D perhaps matching TRBD2 (5 bases). This TCR came from a human donor with basal cell carcinoma. Sequencing was performed on tumor tissue, taken after anti-PD-1 treatment. CDR3 sequence: CATSRDSGAGANVLTF. The DNA of the CDR3 is TGTGCCACCAGCAGAGATTCCGGGGCTGGGGCCAACGTCCTGACTTTC.